This is a list of T cell receptor beta chains from one sample in a study of relationships among human T cell subsets. TCRdb re-called the multiplex PCR reads through MiXCR, storing one row per CDR3 protein. Here the sample spans some 4,200 distinct CDR3 sequences, roughly 50% being singletons. The material sequenced was CD4+ Th2 cells sorted from blood. The receptors come from a man aged 35-49 years in good health. Each CDR3 is given with its conserved first and last residue.

v_gene,j_gene,CDR3aa
TRBV14,TRBJ2-7,CASSQVAWTYEQYF
TRBV7-9,TRBJ2-5,CASRAGSDRGQETQYF
TRBV25-1,TRBJ2-5,CASSEYRTSLVQETQYF
TRBV4-1,TRBJ2-7,CASSQDPPTSRHYEQYF
TRBV5-6,TRBJ2-7,CASSLVAKDLAYEQYF
TRBV14,TRBJ1-2,CASSQYRGANYGYTF
TRBV30,TRBJ2-7,CAWSTGAGGEQYF
TRBV28,TRBJ2-7,CASSLQQTYEQYF
TRBV6-6,TRBJ1-2,CASSYGDGYTF
TRBV11-2,TRBJ2-2,CASNVRAVGELFF
TRBV11-3,TRBJ2-7,CAISLDPASYYEQYF
TRBV4-1,TRBJ2-3,CASSFGTGGGTDTQYF
TRBV6-6,TRBJ2-7,CASSYTDNRAYEQYF
TRBV11-1,TRBJ1-1,CASSLYQGLSTEAFF
TRBV12-3/TRBV12-4,TRBJ1-5,CASSFQVGNQPQHF
TRBV28,TRBJ1-1,CASSQDRGHTEAFF
TRBV10-2,TRBJ2-7,CASGPTSVKGEQYF
TRBV29-1,TRBJ1-2,CSADYYGYTF
TRBV20-1,TRBJ1-6,CSAKPTELTEYNSPLHF
TRBV6-1,TRBJ1-5,CASNGYNQPQHF
TRBV2,TRBJ2-2,CASSGYQTGELFF
TRBV5-6,TRBJ2-5,CASSLKASGRGTQYF
TRBV20-1,TRBJ2-7,CSAISRTSGADEQYF
TRBV27,TRBJ2-7,CASSLSYRPGLYEQYF
TRBV11-2,TRBJ2-3,CASSFRRGGDHTQYF
TRBV6-5,TRBJ1-2,CASSYVGTYGYTF
TRBV28,TRBJ2-3,CASSSPPSGRGADTQYF